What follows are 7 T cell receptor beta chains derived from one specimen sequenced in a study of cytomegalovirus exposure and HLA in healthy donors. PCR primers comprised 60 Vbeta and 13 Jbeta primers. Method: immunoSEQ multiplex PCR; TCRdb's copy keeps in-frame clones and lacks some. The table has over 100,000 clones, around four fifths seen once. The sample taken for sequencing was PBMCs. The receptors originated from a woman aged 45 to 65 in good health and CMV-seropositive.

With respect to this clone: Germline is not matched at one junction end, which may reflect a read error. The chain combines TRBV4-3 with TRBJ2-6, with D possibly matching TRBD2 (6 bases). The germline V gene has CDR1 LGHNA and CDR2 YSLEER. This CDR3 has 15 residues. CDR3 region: CASSQLGTGANGLTF. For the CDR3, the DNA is TGCGCCAGCAGCCAATTAGGGACTGGGGCCAACGGCCTGACTTTC.

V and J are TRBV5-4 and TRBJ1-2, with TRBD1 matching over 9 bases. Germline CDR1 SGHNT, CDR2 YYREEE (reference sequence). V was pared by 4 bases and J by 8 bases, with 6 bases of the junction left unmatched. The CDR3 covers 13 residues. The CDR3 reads CASSLGQGLGYTF. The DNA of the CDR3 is TGTGCCAGCAGCCTGGGACAGGGCCTCGGCTACACCTTC.

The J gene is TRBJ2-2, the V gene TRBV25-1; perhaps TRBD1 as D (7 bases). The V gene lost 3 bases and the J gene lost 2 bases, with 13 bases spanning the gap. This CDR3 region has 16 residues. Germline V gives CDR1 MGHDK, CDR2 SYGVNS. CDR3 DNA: TGTGCCAGCAGTGACGCGGGACAGCCTAACACCGGGGAGCTGTTTTTT. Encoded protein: CASSDAGQPNTGELFF.

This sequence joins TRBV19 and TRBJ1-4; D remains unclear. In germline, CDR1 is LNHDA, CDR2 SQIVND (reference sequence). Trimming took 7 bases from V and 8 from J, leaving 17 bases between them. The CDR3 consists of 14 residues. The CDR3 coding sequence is TGTGCCAGTACCCCTTACGGGGAAGAGGAAAAACTGTTTTTT. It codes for CASTPYGEEEKLFF.

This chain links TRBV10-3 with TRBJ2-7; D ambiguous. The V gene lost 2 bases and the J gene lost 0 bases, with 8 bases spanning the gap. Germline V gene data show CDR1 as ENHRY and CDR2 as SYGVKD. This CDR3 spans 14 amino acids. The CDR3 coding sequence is TGTGCCATCAGTGAGGGTGCTAGCTCCTACGAGCAGTACTTC. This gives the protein CAISEGASSYEQYF.

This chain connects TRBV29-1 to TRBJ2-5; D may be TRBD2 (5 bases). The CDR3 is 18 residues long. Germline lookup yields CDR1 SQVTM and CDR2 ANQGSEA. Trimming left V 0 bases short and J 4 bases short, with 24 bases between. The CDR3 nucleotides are TGCAGCGTTGAAGATCCACTCGGCAGGTCACCCGAGGGAGAGACCCAGTACTTC. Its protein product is CSVEDPLGRSPEGETQYF.

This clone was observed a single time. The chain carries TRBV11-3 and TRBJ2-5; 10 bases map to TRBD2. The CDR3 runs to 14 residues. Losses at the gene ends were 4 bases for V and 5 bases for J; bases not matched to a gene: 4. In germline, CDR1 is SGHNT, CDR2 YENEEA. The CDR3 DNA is TGTGCCAGCAGCTCTCAGCGGGAGGGGGAGACCCAGTACTTC. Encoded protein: CASSSQREGETQYF.